What follows are 19 T cell receptor beta chains derived from one specimen sequenced in a study of blood T cells in healthy people across ages. The second PCR ran about 6 to 11 cycles with a sample-barcoded 5' primer and J-beta primers. One entry per CDR3 protein results from TCRdb running MiXCR on the 5' RACE reads. The sample has 500,000 to 650,000 distinct CDR3 sequences, around 27% seen once. The sample also formed part of further work on T cells of mothers and their children.

The sequencing input was blood. The source is a boy between 2 and 10 years old in good health.

This clonotype was recorded a few times. This sequence joins TRBV5-5 and TRBJ1-4; 11 bases match TRBD1. The trim removed 0 bases at V and 7 bases at J, leaving 5 bases unmatched. The length of the CDR3 is 16 residues. CDR1 and CDR2 from the germline V gene are SGHKS and YYEKEE (reference sequence). The DNA for the CDR3 is TGTGCCAGCAGCTTGGGGCAGGGGACAGGGGGTGAAAAACTGTTTTTT. This encodes CASSLGQGTGGEKLFF.

V and J are TRBV12-5 and TRBJ1-2, with D hard to call. Trimming took 0 bases from V and 2 from J, leaving 13 bases between them. CDR3 length equals 16 residues. Germline V lookup: CDR1 LGHNT, CDR2 FRNRAP. CDR3 in amino acids: CASGLVIRADNYGYTF. The CDR3 DNA reads TGTGCTAGTGGTTTGGTGATTCGAGCGGACAACTATGGCTACACCTTC.

This clonotype was observed a few times. This chain connects TRBV18 to TRBJ2-5; 10 nucleotides match TRBD2. This CDR3 spans 17 amino acids. Germline V gene sequence: CDR1 KGHSH, CDR2 LQKENI. After removal of 3 bases from V and 5 bases from J, the junction contained 12 bases not matched to a gene. The CDR3 DNA is TGTGCCAGCTCACCTAGGCTAGCGGGAGATACGCGGGAGACCCAGTACTTC. It codes for CASSPRLAGDTRETQYF.

This clonotype was seen more than once but under ten times. V usage is TRBV5-1 and J usage is TRBJ1-2; 7 bases agree with TRBD1. The CDR3 spans 15 residues. Germline V lookup: CDR1 SGHRS, CDR2 YFSETQ. The V and J ends lost 3 bases and 8 bases, in that order; junction bases with no gene match: 13. The CDR3 loop is CASSSGQIDLRGYTF. CDR3 bases: TGCGCCAGCAGCTCGGGACAGATTGACCTTAGAGGCTACACCTTC.

The chain has TRBV19 and TRBJ2-5, with D possibly matching TRBD2 (6 bases). CDR1 is LNHDA and CDR2 is SQIVND in the germline V gene (reference sequence). Trimming shortened V by 6 bases and J by 5 bases, and 13 bases separated the two germline ends. The CDR3 runs 13 residues. The chain's CDR3 is CASSPDYSETQYF. The CDR3 nucleotides read TGTGCCAGTAGCCCGGACTATAGCGAGACCCAGTACTTC. Looking up the rest from reference TRBV19 and TRBJ2-5 gives the full variable domain: DGGITQSPKYLFRKEGQNVTLSCEQNLNHDAMYWYRQDPGQGLRLIYYSQIVNDFQKGDIAEGYSVSREKKESFPLTVTSAQKNPTAFYLCASSPDYSETQYFGPGTRLLVL.

V gene TRBV11-2 combines with J gene TRBJ2-5; 8 nucleotides agree with TRBD1. The germline V gene has CDR1 SGHAT and CDR2 FQNNGV. Germline trimming cut 5 bases from V and 5 bases from J; bases unmatched to any gene: 10. The CDR3 contains 15 residues. CDR3 amino acids: CASSLQGQDLETQYF. The CDR3 DNA is TGTGCCAGCAGCCTTCAGGGACAGGACCTGGAGACCCAGTACTTC.

This chain links TRBV7-2 with TRBJ2-4; 15 bases match TRBD2. V was pared by 4 bases and J by 1 base, with 11 bases of the junction left unmatched. The CDR3 spans 20 residues. Germline V gene lookup returns CDR1 SGHTA and CDR2 FQGNSA. The CDR3 protein is CASSSGLAGGLHVAKNIQYF. The CDR3 nucleotides read TGTGCCAGCAGCTCAGGACTAGCGGGAGGGCTACATGTCGCCAAAAACATTCAGTACTTC.

The chain combines TRBV6-5 with TRBJ1-2; D remains unclear. Per germline, CDR1 MNHEY and CDR2 SVGAGI. The CDR3 is 17 residues long. V lost 3 bases and J 1 base, leaving 18 bases between the germline ends. The CDR3 nucleotides read TGTGCCAGCAGTTATGGGGTTCCAAAGGGCGTTAACTATGGCTACACCTTC. This codes for CASSYGVPKGVNYGYTF.

This clonotype was found a few times. The chain carries TRBV12-3 or TRBV12-4 and TRBJ1-4; a weak D match, TRBD1 (5 bases). The V and J ends lost 3 bases and 3 bases respectively, with 8 bases between them. The CDR3 totals 14 residues. The CDR3 DNA sequence: TGTGCCAGCAGTTTTTGGGGACCTAATGAAAAACTGTTTTTT. Protein: CASSFWGPNEKLFF.

This clonotype was observed a few times. The chain has TRBV20-1 and TRBJ2-1; perhaps TRBD1 as D (7 bases). Germline CDR1 reads DFQATT; CDR2 reads SNEGSKA (reference sequence). This CDR3 comprises 13 residues. CDR3 protein: CHSRGVGNNEQFF. DNA of the CDR3: TGCCATAGCAGGGGGGTAGGGAACAATGAGCAGTTCTTC.

This clonotype was seen just once. This chain links TRBV7-2 with TRBJ2-7; D possibly corresponds to TRBD1 (6 bases). V lost 4 bases, J lost 5 bases, and 15 bases lay in between. Per the germline V gene, CDR1 is SGHTA and CDR2 is FQGNSA. This CDR3 comprises 14 residues. In DNA, the CDR3 is TGTGCCAGCAGCTACCAGACAGGCCTGAACGAGCAGTACTTC. Translation gives CASSYQTGLNEQYF.

The V gene is TRBV28, the J gene TRBJ2-4, with TRBD2 matching over 8 bases. Germline-derived CDR1 and CDR2 are MDHEN and SYDVKM. CDR3 length equals 16 residues. Trimming cost V 2 bases and J 8 bases; bases outside gene matches: 11. CDR3 sequence: CASSLVVPGRGDIQYF. The CDR3 DNA reads as TGTGCCAGCAGTTTAGTCGTTCCGGGGCGGGGGGACATTCAGTACTTC.

This clonotype was counted a few times. The CDR3 protein is CASSLLQGQTQYF. The CDR3 region has the DNA TGTGCCAGCAGCTTGTTGCAGGGGCAGACCCAGTACTTC. V gene TRBV5-5 combines with J gene TRBJ2-5, with a tentative D call TRBD1 (6 bases). V shed 1 base and J shed 6 bases, with 10 bases lying between them. The CDR3 totals 13 residues. CDR1 SGHKS and CDR2 YYEKEE come from the germline V gene (reference sequence). The full variable domain, completed using reference TRBV5-5 and TRBJ2-5, is DAGVTQSPTHLIKTRGQQVTLRCSPISGHKSVSWYQQVLGQGPQFIFQYYEKEERGRGNFPDRFSARQFPNYSSELNVNALLLGDSALYLCASSLLQGQTQYFGPGTRLLVL.

The sample holds a few counts of this clonotype. The chain recombines TRBV7-9 with TRBJ1-2; D gene uncertain. Germline V gene lookup returns CDR1 SEHNR and CDR2 FQNEAQ (reference sequence). The CDR3 sequence is 13 residues long. V dropped 6 bases and J dropped 6 bases, with 14 bases sitting between them. CDR3 amino acids: CASSAGKRDGYTF. The CDR3 nucleotides are TGTGCCAGCAGTGCGGGGAAGAGGGATGGCTACACCTTC.

This clonotype showed up just a few times. The CDR3 here is CSARGQVDGYTF. As DNA, the CDR3 is TGCAGTGCCCGAGGACAGGTCGATGGCTACACCTTC. The V call is TRBV20-1, the J call TRBJ1-2; 7 bases are a match to TRBD1. There are 12 residues in the CDR3. Per germline, CDR1 DFQATT and CDR2 SNEGSKA (reference sequence). V gave up 6 bases and J gave up 6 bases; unmatched junction bases: 7.

The rearrangement uses TRBV7-9 and TRBJ1-2, with a weak D call TRBD1 (5 bases). V was pared by 11 bases and J by 0 bases, with 13 bases between. The CDR3 is 13 amino acids. The germline CDR1 and CDR2 sequences are SEHNR and FQNEAQ (reference sequence). CDR3 nucleotides: TGTGCCGTAAGCATGGGGGCTAACTATGGCTACACCTTC. Residues: CAVSMGANYGYTF. Full variable domain (remainder filled in from reference TRBV7-9 and TRBJ1-2): DTGVSQNPRHKITKRGQNVTFRCDPISEHNRLYWYRQTLGQGPEFLTYFQNEAQLEKSRLLSDRFSAERPKGSFSTLEIQRTEQGDSAMYLCAVSMGANYGYTFGSGTRLTVV.

This chain links TRBV4-3 with TRBJ2-5, with 8 bases fitting TRBD1. Trimming cost V 0 bases and J 5 bases; bases outside gene matches: 14. The germline V gene encodes CDR1 LGHNA and CDR2 YSLEER. CDR3 length: 18 residues. The CDR3 region is CASSQEPRLDRGRETQYF. The CDR3, as DNA: TGCGCCAGCAGCCAAGAGCCCCGTCTAGACAGGGGAAGGGAGACCCAGTACTTC.

The V and J genes are TRBV28 and TRBJ1-1, with 9 bases that match TRBD1. The V gene end was trimmed by 6 bases and the J gene end by 1 base; junction bases not matched to a gene: 9. The CDR3 extends over 16 amino acids. In germline, CDR1 is MDHEN, CDR2 SYDVKM. This CDR3 is CASRHKKDRGNTEAFF. The CDR3 DNA follows: TGTGCCAGCAGACACAAGAAGGACAGGGGGAACACTGAAGCTTTCTTT.

The V call is TRBV12-3 or TRBV12-4, the J call TRBJ1-2; 8 nucleotides agree with TRBD1. The CDR3 is made up of 14 amino acids. The trim removed 4 bases at V and 6 bases at J, leaving 7 bases unmatched. DNA of the CDR3: TGTGCCAGCAGTTCCAGGTCACAGGGGGATGGCTACACCTTC. It encodes CASSSRSQGDGYTF.